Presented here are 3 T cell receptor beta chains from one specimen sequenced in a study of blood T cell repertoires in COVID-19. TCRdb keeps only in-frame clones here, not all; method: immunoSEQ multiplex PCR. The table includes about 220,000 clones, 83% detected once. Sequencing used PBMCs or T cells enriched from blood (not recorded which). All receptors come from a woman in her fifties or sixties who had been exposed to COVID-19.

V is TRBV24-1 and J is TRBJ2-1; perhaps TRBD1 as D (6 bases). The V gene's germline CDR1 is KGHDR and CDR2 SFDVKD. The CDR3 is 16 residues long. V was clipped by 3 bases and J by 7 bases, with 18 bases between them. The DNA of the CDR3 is TGTGCCACCAGTGATCCCGCACAGGGAAAGGTGAATGAGCAGTTCTTC. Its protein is CATSDPAQGKVNEQFF.

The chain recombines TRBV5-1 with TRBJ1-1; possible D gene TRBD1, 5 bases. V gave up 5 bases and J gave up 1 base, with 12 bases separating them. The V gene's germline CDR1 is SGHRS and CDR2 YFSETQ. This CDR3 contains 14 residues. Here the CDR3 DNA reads TGCGCCAGCAGTCCGGGACTCCCGAACACTGAAGCTTTCTTT. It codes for CASSPGLPNTEAFF.

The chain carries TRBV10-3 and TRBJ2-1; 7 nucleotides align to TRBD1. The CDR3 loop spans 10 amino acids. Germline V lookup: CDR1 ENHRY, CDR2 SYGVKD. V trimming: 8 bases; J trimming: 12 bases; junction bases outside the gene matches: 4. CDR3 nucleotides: TGTGCCATCGGGACAGTCGGGCAGTTCTTC. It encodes CAIGTVGQFF.